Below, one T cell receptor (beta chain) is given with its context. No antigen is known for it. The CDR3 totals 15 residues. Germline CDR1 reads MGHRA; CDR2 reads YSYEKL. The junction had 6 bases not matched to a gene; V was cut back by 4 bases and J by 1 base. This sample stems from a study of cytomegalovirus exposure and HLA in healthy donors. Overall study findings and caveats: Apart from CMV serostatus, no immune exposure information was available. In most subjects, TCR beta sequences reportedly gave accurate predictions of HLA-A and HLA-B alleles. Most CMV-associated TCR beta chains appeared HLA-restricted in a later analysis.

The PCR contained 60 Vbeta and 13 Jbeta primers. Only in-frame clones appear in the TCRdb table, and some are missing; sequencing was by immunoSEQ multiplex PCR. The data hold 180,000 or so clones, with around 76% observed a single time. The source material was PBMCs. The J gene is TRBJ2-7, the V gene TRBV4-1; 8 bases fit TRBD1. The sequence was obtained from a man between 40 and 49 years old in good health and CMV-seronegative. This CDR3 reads CASSRGQGPSYEQYF. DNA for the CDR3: TGCGCCAGCAGCCGAGGACAGGGTCCTTCCTACGAGCAGTACTTC.